The 22 T cell receptor beta chains in this list originate from one sample, sequenced in a study of cytomegalovirus exposure and HLA in healthy donors. Primers included in the PCR were 60 Vbeta and 13 Jbeta primers. Sequenced by immunoSEQ multiplex PCR; TCRdb stores in-frame clones only, minus some. Of 74,000 or so clones in the sample, 65% to 70% are singletons; the top ten hold more than 2%. The sample comprised PBMCs. Every receptor here comes from a woman younger than 45 in good health and CMV-seronegative.

The chain employs TRBV19 and TRBJ2-7; tentatively, D is TRBD1 (6 bases). Per germline, CDR1 LNHDA and CDR2 SQIVND (reference sequence). Deletions cut 4 bases from V and 7 bases from J, with 14 bases between. This CDR3 has 13 amino acids. The CDR3 coding sequence is TGTGCCAGTAGTACCTACAGGGATTCAGAGCAGTACTTC. Translated: CASSTYRDSEQYF.

The chain links TRBV6-6 to TRBJ2-7, with a possible D match to TRBD2 (5 bases). The length of the CDR3 is 14 residues. The V gene lost 6 bases and the J gene lost 3 bases, with 15 bases spanning the gap. CDR1 is MNHNY and CDR2 is SVGAGI in the germline V gene (reference sequence). CDR3 bases: TGTGCCAGCAGCTCGGACTTAGATAACTACGAGCAGTACTTC. Protein sequence: CASSSDLDNYEQYF.

J is TRBJ1-1 and V is TRBV2; perhaps TRBD1 as D (5 bases). Trimming stripped 7 bases from V and 0 bases from J, with 12 bases between. CDR1 and CDR2 from the germline V gene are SNHLY and FYNNEI. This CDR3 is 14 amino acids long. The CDR3: CASTATVMNTEAFF. The DNA for the CDR3 is TGTGCCAGCACCGCGACAGTGATGAACACTGAAGCTTTCTTT.

This clone is deemed medium-sized. V gene TRBV27 combines with J gene TRBJ2-7; D gene ambiguous. CDR1 MNHEY and CDR2 SMNVEV come from the germline V gene (reference sequence). The V end lost 5 bases, the J end lost 2 bases, and 10 bases lay between the germline ends. The CDR3 extends over 13 amino acids. CDR3 nucleotides: TGTGCCAGCAGTCCCGGTCGAGCCTACGAGCAGTACTTC. It codes for CASSPGRAYEQYF.

The J gene is TRBJ2-7, the V gene TRBV28; a possible D gene is TRBD2 (5 bases). V was trimmed by 7 bases and J by 4 bases, leaving 17 bases between them. CDR1 and CDR2 (germline): MDHEN, SYDVKM. The length of the CDR3 is 14 residues. The CDR3 loop is CASKAARTLYEQYF. CDR3 in DNA: TGTGCCAGCAAAGCGGCAAGAACTCTTTACGAGCAGTACTTC.

The V call is TRBV12-5, the J call TRBJ2-1; D perhaps matches TRBD2 (6 bases). Germline lookup yields CDR1 LGHNT and CDR2 FRNRAP. Trimming removed 7 bases at V and 2 bases at J, with 15 bases between. This CDR3 spans 15 amino acids. CDR3 loop: CASAFGGLTYNEQFF. As DNA, the CDR3 is TGTGCTAGTGCCTTTGGAGGGTTGACCTACAATGAGCAGTTCTTC.

V gene TRBV7-3 combines with J gene TRBJ2-5; 10 nucleotides align to TRBD1. The germline gives CDR1 SGHTA, CDR2 FQGTGA. Trimming removed 2 bases from V and 4 bases from J; junction bases left unmatched: 1. CDR3 length: 14 residues. DNA of the CDR3: TGTGCCAGCAGCTTAGGGACAGGGGTAGAGACCCAGTACTTC. Translation: CASSLGTGVETQYF.

This clone was detected once. V and J are TRBV7-3 and TRBJ1-5; D gene uncertain. The CDR3 spans 16 residues. Germline V gene sequence: CDR1 SGHTA, CDR2 FQGTGA. V lost 6 bases and J 3 bases, leaving 18 bases between the germline ends. CDR3 sequence reads: CASRPPGLGPNQPQHF. CDR3 sequence (DNA): TGTGCCAGCAGACCTCCTGGTCTGGGCCCCAATCAGCCCCAGCATTTT.

The rearrangement links TRBV10-3 to TRBJ1-2, with D perhaps TRBD1 (6 bases). Trimming pared 2 bases from V and 0 bases from J, leaving 13 bases between. The CDR3 consists of 16 residues. Per the germline V gene, CDR1 is ENHRY and CDR2 is SYGVKD. CDR3 in DNA: TGTGCCATCAGTGAGACTACAGGGATTACTAACTATGGCTACACCTTC. Its protein product is CAISETTGITNYGYTF.

The chain employs TRBV4-1 and TRBJ2-3; 8 nucleotides align to TRBD2. V was pared by 0 bases and J by 4 bases, with 0 bases of the junction left unmatched. The germline gives CDR1 MGHRA, CDR2 YSYEKL. This CDR3 is 14 amino acids long. CDR3 in amino acids: CASSQEREADTQYF. Here the CDR3 DNA reads TGCGCCAGCAGCCAAGAGCGGGAGGCAGATACGCAGTATTTT.

This clone has only a few counts. The V call is TRBV7-8, the J call TRBJ1-2; D is possibly TRBD1 (6 bases). The CDR3 has 13 amino acids. V lost 3 bases to trimming and J lost 5 bases, with 10 bases between them. The germline gives CDR1 SGHVS, CDR2 FQNEAQ. CDR3 coding DNA: TGTGCCAGCAGCTTGGCGGGGGCGTATGGCTACACCTTC. Its translation is CASSLAGAYGYTF.

The gene calls are TRBV4-3 and TRBJ1-4; 8 bases are a match to TRBD1. Germline values: CDR1 LGHNA, CDR2 YSLEER. Trimming took 4 bases from V and 3 from J; bases not matched to a gene: 4. This CDR3 is 15 amino acids long. The CDR3 DNA is TGCGCCAGCAGCCGAACAGGGGGTTCTAATGAAAAACTGTTTTTT. As protein: CASSRTGGSNEKLFF.

This clone came up a few times. This chain joins TRBV5-8 and TRBJ1-2, with 7 bases aligning to TRBD1. The CDR3 spans 15 residues. Looked up from germline, CDR1 is SGHTS and CDR2 is YDEGEE. V gave up 4 bases and J gave up 5 bases; unmatched junction bases: 11. For the CDR3, the DNA is TGTGCCAGCAGCACCCTAAGGACAGGCGTATATGGCTACACCTTC. Its translation is CASSTLRTGVYGYTF. Full variable domain (remainder filled in from reference TRBV5-8 and TRBJ1-2): EAGVTQSPTHLIKTRGQQATLRCSPISGHTSVYWYQQALGLGLQFLLWYDEGEERNRGNFPPRFSGRQFPNYSSELNVNALELEDSALYLCASSTLRTGVYGYTFGSGTRLTVV.

This chain joins TRBV7-2 and TRBJ1-1, with 9 bases lining up with TRBD1. The CDR3 runs 16 residues. V dropped 5 bases and J dropped 5; count of bases not matched to a gene: 12. Germline CDR1 reads SGHTA; CDR2 reads FQGNSA. CDR3 residues: CASSPPGGQGGTEAFF. The CDR3 nucleotides are TGTGCCAGCAGCCCACCCGGGGGACAGGGAGGGACTGAAGCTTTCTTT. Full variable domain (missing parts from reference TRBV7-2 and TRBJ1-1): GAGVSQSPSNKVTEKGKDVELRCDPISGHTALYWYRQSLGQGLEFLIYFQGNSAPDKSGLPSDRFSAERTGGSVSTLTIQRTQQEDSAVYLCASSPPGGQGGTEAFFGQGTRLTVV.

V usage is TRBV7-2 and J usage is TRBJ2-2, with D maybe TRBD1 (6 bases). Trimming shortened V by 1 base and J by 4 bases, and 10 bases separated the two germline ends. The CDR3 spans 15 residues. Germline assignment: CDR1 SGHTA and CDR2 FQGNSA. CDR3 residues: CASSLDRVGTGELFF. In DNA form, the CDR3 reads TGTGCCAGCAGCTTAGACAGGGTTGGCACCGGGGAGCTGTTTTTT.

The chain employs TRBV5-6 and TRBJ2-5; 9 bases are shared with TRBD1. Germline trimming cut 4 bases from V and 3 bases from J; bases unmatched to any gene: 19. The germline gives CDR1 SGHDT, CDR2 YYEEEE. This CDR3 is 19 amino acids long. The CDR3 spells CASSPNRWRTGVWEETQYF. The CDR3 DNA reads as TGTGCCAGCAGCCCGAACCGATGGCGGACAGGGGTGTGGGAAGAGACCCAGTACTTC.

The chain recombines TRBV7-6 with TRBJ2-5; 7 nucleotides line up with TRBD2. The CDR3 is 14 amino acids. The V segment lost 5 bases and the J segment 0 bases; nucleotides outside the gene matches: 3. Germline CDR1 SGHVS, CDR2 FNYEAQ. As DNA, the CDR3 is TGTGCCAGCAGCATCGGGACTAACCAAGAGACCCAGTACTTC. Its translation is CASSIGTNQETQYF.

Worth noting for this clone: The same CDR3 also results from other DNA sequences found in this sample. The gene calls are TRBV11-1 and TRBJ2-7, with 8 nucleotides matching TRBD1. V lost 2 bases and J lost 2; bases outside the gene matches: 11. The CDR3 is 17 residues long. The germline gives CDR1 SGHAT, CDR2 FQDESV (reference sequence). The CDR3 region is CASSLYPPRGLAYEQYF. As DNA, the CDR3 is TGTGCCAGCAGCTTATACCCTCCCAGGGGGCTTGCCTACGAGCAGTACTTC.

This clone has just a few counts. The chain combines TRBV28 with TRBJ1-1, with D possibly being TRBD1 (5 bases). The CDR3 totals 15 residues. V was trimmed by 4 bases and J by 0 bases, leaving 12 bases between them. Looked up from germline, CDR1 is MDHEN and CDR2 is SYDVKM. CDR3 residues: CASSSSGKMNTEAFF. Written as DNA, the CDR3 is TGTGCCAGCAGTTCCTCAGGGAAAATGAACACTGAAGCTTTCTTT.

V and J are TRBV10-3 and TRBJ1-6; TRBD1 is a possible D gene (6 bases). Germline V lookup: CDR1 ENHRY, CDR2 SYGVKD. The ends were cut back, 10 bases at V and 5 bases at J, with 15 bases in the middle. The CDR3 totals 14 residues. This CDR3 reads CATQAGQNNSPLHF. The CDR3 bases are TGTGCCACCCAGGCCGGACAGAATAATTCACCCCTCCACTTT.

The CDR3 loop is CASSLVGAGASEQYF. For the CDR3, the DNA is TGTGCCAGCAGCTTAGTGGGAGCAGGAGCGAGCGAGCAGTACTTC. The rearrangement joins TRBV11-2 to TRBJ2-7, with D possibly being TRBD2 (5 bases). This CDR3 is built from 15 residues. V lost 1 base and J 6 bases, leaving 16 bases between the germline ends. Germline CDR1 is SGHAT and CDR2 is FQNNGV.

The CDR3 sequence is CASSSTSGGASEQFF. For the CDR3, the DNA is TGTGCCAGCAGTTCGACTAGCGGGGGGGCTTCTGAGCAGTTCTTC. V is TRBV6-4 and J is TRBJ2-1; 14 nucleotides line up with TRBD2. V shed 5 bases and J 9 bases; nucleotides not matched to a gene: 6. In germline, CDR1 is MRHNA, CDR2 SNTAGT. The CDR3 consists of 15 residues.